Below, 18 T cell receptor beta chains from the same sample are listed, as sequenced in a study of identical twins. One entry per CDR3 protein, called by TCRdb with MiXCR from the 5' RACE reads. The table records a few hundred thousand distinct CDR3 sequences, 13% to 15% of them present only once. The same sample was also used in a study of yellow fever vaccine responses in identical twins.

Sequenced input: CD4+ T cells sorted from blood. Every receptor here comes from a woman aged 18-35 years in good health.

This clonotype was counted a few times. CDR3 amino acids: CSASRQGGTGELFF. In nucleotides, the CDR3 is TGCAGTGCTAGCCGACAGGGGGGCACCGGGGAGCTGTTTTTT. This chain connects TRBV20-1 to TRBJ2-2; 9 bases map to TRBD1. Germline assignment: CDR1 DFQATT and CDR2 SNEGSKA (reference sequence). V was pared by 3 bases and J by 4 bases, with 3 bases of the junction left unmatched. This CDR3 is built from 14 residues.

This clonotype was counted ten times or more. The rearrangement links TRBV12-3 or TRBV12-4 to TRBJ1-1; 8 positions agree with TRBD1. J was trimmed by 4 bases and V by 7 bases; bases with no gene match: 8. The CDR3 has 14 residues. For the CDR3, the DNA is TGTGCCAGCATTCTCGACAGGGGCGGCACTGAAGCTTTCTTT. Translation: CASILDRGGTEAFF.

This clonotype was detected only a few times. The chain uses TRBV6-5 and TRBJ2-1; 11 bases align to TRBD1. V lost 5 bases to trimming and J lost 6 bases; unmatched junction nucleotides: 6. In germline, CDR1 is MNHEY, CDR2 SVGAGI. The CDR3 is made up of 15 amino acids. CDR3 amino acids: CASSTGQGAGNEQFF. CDR3 nucleotide sequence: TGTGCCAGCAGTACTGGACAGGGGGCGGGCAATGAGCAGTTCTTC.

V is TRBV14 and J is TRBJ2-7; 8 nucleotides match TRBD2. Per germline, CDR1 SGHDN and CDR2 FVKESK. The CDR3 loop spans 14 amino acids. The trim removed 5 bases at V and 3 bases at J, leaving 6 bases unmatched. The CDR3 bases are TGTGCCAGCAGCGGCGGGAGGTTAAACTACGAGCAGTACTTC. This translates into CASSGGRLNYEQYF. The whole variable domain, filled in from reference TRBV14 and TRBJ2-7, reads EAGVTQFPSHSVIEKGQTVTLRCDPISGHDNLYWYRRVMGKEIKFLLHFVKESKQDESGMPNNRFLAERTGGTYSTLKVQPAELEDSGVYFCASSGGRLNYEQYFGPGTRLTVT.

The sample holds many counts of this clonotype. As DNA, the CDR3 is TGCGCCAGCAGCTGGGAATCTAACACTGAAGCTTTCTTT. Its protein is CASSWESNTEAFF. This chain connects TRBV5-1 to TRBJ1-1; D not resolved. This CDR3 spans 13 amino acids. Germline CDR1 reads SGHRS; CDR2 reads YFSETQ. The V end was cut by 3 bases, the J end by 2 bases, with 8 bases between.

This clonotype has more than one count but fewer than ten. V usage is TRBV20-1 and J usage is TRBJ2-2; D gene unclear. V dropped 1 base and J dropped 0 bases, with 18 bases sitting between them. Germline V lookup: CDR1 DFQATT, CDR2 SNEGSKA (reference sequence). The CDR3 consists of 18 residues. In DNA, the CDR3 is TGCAGTGCTAGAGCTCTCGGTTCTAGGAGTGCGAACACCGGGGAGCTGTTTTTT. This gives the protein CSARALGSRSANTGELFF.

This clonotype came up a few times. This chain joins TRBV11-2 and TRBJ2-1; TRBD2 matches 9 bases. CDR1 SGHAT and CDR2 FQNNGV come from the germline V gene. CDR3 length equals 16 residues. Trimming removed 7 bases from V and 7 bases from J; junction bases left unmatched: 14. The CDR3, as DNA: TGTGCCAGCACCCCGACTTTAGCGGGAGTCGGTAATGAGCAGTTCTTC. It specifies CASTPTLAGVGNEQFF.

This clonotype came up a few times. The CDR3 DNA reads TGTGCCATCCGTGGGGGGCCGACTGAAGCTTTCTTT. This codes for CAIRGGPTEAFF. The chain recombines TRBV10-3 with TRBJ1-1; a possible D gene is TRBD1 (6 bases). V was cut by 8 bases and J by 5 bases, with 12 bases left in between. Per the germline V gene, CDR1 is ENHRY and CDR2 is SYGVKD. The CDR3 consists of 12 residues.

The CDR3 protein is CASSLSQGADTQYF. In DNA form, the CDR3 reads TGTGCCAGCAGCTTAAGTCAGGGTGCAGATACGCAGTATTTT. J is TRBJ2-3 and V is TRBV13, with D perhaps TRBD1 (5 bases). The CDR3 loop spans 14 amino acids. V lost 2 bases to trimming and J lost 4 bases, with 10 bases between them. Per germline, CDR1 PRHDT and CDR2 FYEKMQ (reference sequence). The full variable domain, completed using reference TRBV13 and TRBJ2-3, is AAGVIQSPRHLIKEKRETATLKCYPIPRHDTVYWYQQGPGQDPQFLISFYEKMQSDKGSIPDRFSAQQFSDYHSELNMSSLELGDSALYFCASSLSQGADTQYFGPGTRLTVL.

This clonotype was observed a few times. The chain carries TRBV5-1 and TRBJ2-2, with 7 bases lining up with TRBD2. V shed 1 base, J shed 2 bases, and the junction held 11 bases outside the gene matches. Germline V gives CDR1 SGHRS, CDR2 YFSETQ. This CDR3 comprises 18 residues. This CDR3 reads CASSLLGTTTLNTGELFF. DNA for the CDR3: TGCGCCAGCAGCTTGTTGGGGACTACTACTCTAAACACCGGGGAGCTGTTTTTT.

This clonotype was observed a handful of times. This chain uses TRBV29-1 with TRBJ1-5; D remains ambiguous. Trimming removed 4 bases at V and 2 bases at J, with 9 bases between. The CDR3 spans 13 residues. CDR1 and CDR2 (germline): SQVTM, ANQGSEA. The CDR3 loop reads CSVGGYGNQPQHF. DNA of the CDR3: TGCAGCGTTGGGGGATATGGCAATCAGCCCCAGCATTTT.

This clonotype came up a few times. The chain uses TRBV28 and TRBJ2-6; 12 nucleotides agree with TRBD2. The germline V gene encodes CDR1 MDHEN and CDR2 SYDVKM. The V gene end was trimmed by 7 bases and the J gene end by 4 bases; junction bases not matched to a gene: 11. The CDR3 is 18 amino acids. CDR3 DNA sequence: TGTGCCAGCAAGGGACTAGCGGGCCGCCGGCCGGGGGCCAACGTCCTGACTTTC. Residues: CASKGLAGRRPGANVLTF. Full variable domain (remainder filled in from reference TRBV28 and TRBJ2-6): DVKVTQSSRYLVKRTGEKVFLECVQDMDHENMFWYRQDPGLGLRLIYFSYDVKMKEKGDIPEGYSVSREKKERFSLILESASTNQTSMYLCASKGLAGRRPGANVLTFGAGSRLTVL.

There are a few counts of this clonotype. The chain joins TRBV7-9 to TRBJ2-1; no clear D. Germline values: CDR1 SEHNR, CDR2 FQNEAQ (reference sequence). There are 15 residues in the CDR3. V was trimmed by 3 bases and J by 4 bases, leaving 13 bases between them. The CDR3 reads CASSFDGKPYNEQFF. CDR3 DNA: TGTGCCAGCAGCTTCGACGGAAAGCCTTACAATGAGCAGTTCTTC.

This chain connects TRBV5-1 to TRBJ2-3; D may be TRBD1 (6 bases). The V gene's germline CDR1 is SGHRS and CDR2 YFSETQ. With 1 base removed from V and 4 bases from J, the gap between germline ends came to 13 bases. This CDR3 has 15 residues. CDR3 region: CASSLRVGASDTQYF. The CDR3 bases are TGCGCCAGCAGCTTGAGGGTGGGGGCGTCAGATACGCAGTATTTT.

This clonotype came up a few times. This chain links TRBV20-1 with TRBJ2-3; the match to TRBD2 covers 9 bases. Germline V gene lookup returns CDR1 DFQATT and CDR2 SNEGSKA (reference sequence). V gave up 3 bases and J gave up 4 bases; unmatched junction bases: 11. The CDR3 is 16 amino acids. CDR3 in DNA: TGCAGTGCTAGTGGATTAGCGGGAGTCCCGCCAGATACGCAGTATTTT. The encoded protein is CSASGLAGVPPDTQYF.

This sequence joins TRBV6-1 and TRBJ1-1, with 7 bases identical to TRBD1. CDR1 is MNHNS, CDR2 SASEGT, per germline. The CDR3 has 15 residues. V was pared by 4 bases and J by 0 bases, with 5 bases of the junction left unmatched. The CDR3 DNA is TGTGCCAGCAGTGGGGGACAGCTAATGAACACTGAAGCTTTCTTT. Translating gives CASSGGQLMNTEAFF.

V is TRBV6-5 and J is TRBJ2-2, with D possibly TRBD2 on 6 matching bases. Germline V CDR1 and CDR2: MNHEY, SVGAGI. V was trimmed by 0 bases and J by 2 bases, leaving 13 bases between them. This CDR3 region has 17 residues. The CDR3 sequence is CASSYSTVGRNTGELFF. CDR3 DNA: TGTGCCAGCAGTTACTCGACGGTCGGGAGAAACACCGGGGAGCTGTTTTTT.

This clonotype was recorded a few times. V is TRBV7-9 and J is TRBJ2-3; unclear D gene. Deletions cut 4 bases from V and 2 bases from J, with 7 bases between. Per germline, CDR1 SEHNR and CDR2 FQNEAQ (reference sequence). This CDR3 comprises 13 residues. CDR3 nucleotides: TGTGCCAGCAGCTCCCAGGTCACAGATACGCAGTATTTT. It yields the protein CASSSQVTDTQYF.